In its sample, the clone carrying this TCR beta chain was seen many times. The antigen is not known. The data are from a study of T-cell memory formation after mild COVID-19. Overall study context: The study found TCR clusters largely donor specific.

TCRdb re-called the 5' RACE reads with MiXCR, one entry per CDR3 protein. The repertoire consists of around 370,000 distinct CDR3 sequences, with under 25% occurring once and the leading ten covering roughly an eighth. Findings of the study overall: Clones from the second wave (peaking day 37) had unconfirmed SARS-CoV-2 specificity. Mainly CM and EM harbored the contracting CD4+ clones; mainly EMRA harbored the CD8+ ones.

V shed 0 bases and J 0 bases; nucleotides not matched to a gene: 5. Germline CDR1 and CDR2: LNHNV and YYDKDF (reference sequence). The CDR3 totals 18 residues. The rearrangement uses TRBV15 and TRBJ2-2; 9 bases fit TRBD2. This TCR was recovered from an adult woman who had mild COVID-19 (a few samples of this study predate the infection). Cell type and time point are not known. The specimen sequenced was PBMCs or a T cell subset sorted from them (not recorded which). The CDR3 here is CATSRDQAGGPNTGELFF. CDR3 DNA sequence: TGTGCCACCAGCAGAGATCAAGCGGGGGGCCCGAACACCGGGGAGCTGTTTTTT.